This T cell receptor beta chain comes out of a study of blood T cell repertoires in COVID-19. Turning to the study itself: The cDNA or gDNA used as material had been derived from T cells, B-cell-depleted T cells, or PBMCs.

The CDR3 runs 17 residues. Germline CDR1 and CDR2: LNHDA and SQIVND (reference sequence). The germline V and J ends were trimmed by 4 bases and 4 bases, with 20 bases remaining between them. Measured with immunoSEQ multiplex PCR; TCRdb has only the in-frame clones, and not every one. This sample has about 190,000 clones, with under 90% found just once. The chain combines TRBV19 with TRBJ1-5, with a weak D call TRBD1 (6 bases). This TCR was recovered from a middle-aged man with acute or convalescent COVID-19. The sample comprised peripheral blood. The DNA for the CDR3 is TGTGCCAGTAGTAATGAGGGACACTCCATGGGAAATCAGCCCCAGCATTTT. Protein sequence: CASSNEGHSMGNQPQHF.